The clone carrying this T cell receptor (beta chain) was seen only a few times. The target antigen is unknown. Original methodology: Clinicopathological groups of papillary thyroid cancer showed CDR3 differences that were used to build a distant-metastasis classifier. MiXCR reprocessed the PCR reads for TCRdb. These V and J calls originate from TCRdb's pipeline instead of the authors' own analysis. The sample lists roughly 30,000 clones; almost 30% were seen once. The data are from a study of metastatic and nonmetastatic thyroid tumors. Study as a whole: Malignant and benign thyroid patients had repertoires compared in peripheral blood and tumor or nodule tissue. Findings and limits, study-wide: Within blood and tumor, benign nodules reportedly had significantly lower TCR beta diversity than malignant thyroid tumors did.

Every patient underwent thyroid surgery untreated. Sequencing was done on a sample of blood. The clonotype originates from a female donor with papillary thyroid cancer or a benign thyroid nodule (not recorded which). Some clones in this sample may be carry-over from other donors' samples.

CDR3 residues: CASRDSDSPLHF. CDR3 DNA: TGTGCCAGCCGGGACAGTGATTCACCCCTCCACTTT. V gene TRBV12-3 or TRBV12-4 combines with J gene TRBJ1-6, with 7 bases identical to TRBD1. V lost 8 bases, J lost 8 bases, and 3 bases stayed unmatched. The CDR3 has 12 residues.